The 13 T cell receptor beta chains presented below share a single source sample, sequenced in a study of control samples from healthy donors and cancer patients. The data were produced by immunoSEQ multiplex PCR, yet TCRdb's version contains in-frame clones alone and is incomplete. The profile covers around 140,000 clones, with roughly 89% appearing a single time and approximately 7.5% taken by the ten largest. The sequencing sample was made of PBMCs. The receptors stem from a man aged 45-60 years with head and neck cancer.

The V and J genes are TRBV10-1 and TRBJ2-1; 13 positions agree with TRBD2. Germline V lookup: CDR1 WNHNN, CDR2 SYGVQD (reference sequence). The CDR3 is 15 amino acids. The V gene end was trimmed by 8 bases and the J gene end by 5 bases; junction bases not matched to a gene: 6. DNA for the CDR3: TGCGCCAGCCGTAGAGGACTAGCGGGAGACAATGAGCAGTTCTTC. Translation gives CASRRGLAGDNEQFF.

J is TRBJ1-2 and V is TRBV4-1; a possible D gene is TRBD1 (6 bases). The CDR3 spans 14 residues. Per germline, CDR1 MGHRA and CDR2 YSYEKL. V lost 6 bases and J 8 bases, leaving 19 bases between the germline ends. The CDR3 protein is CASSKGWGARGYTF. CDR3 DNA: TGCGCCAGCAGTAAGGGTTGGGGGGCGCGCGGCTACACCTTC.

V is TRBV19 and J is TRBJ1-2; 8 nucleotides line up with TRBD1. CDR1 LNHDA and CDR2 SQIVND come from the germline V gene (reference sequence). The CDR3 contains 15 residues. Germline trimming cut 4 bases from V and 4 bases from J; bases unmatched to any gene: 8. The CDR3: CASSTGTGGSYGYTF. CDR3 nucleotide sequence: TGTGCCAGTAGTACGGGGACAGGCGGTTCCTATGGCTACACCTTC. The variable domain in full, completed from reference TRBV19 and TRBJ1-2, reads DGGITQSPKYLFRKEGQNVTLSCEQNLNHDAMYWYRQDPGQGLRLIYYSQIVNDFQKGDIAEGYSVSREKKESFPLTVTSAQKNPTAFYLCASSTGTGGSYGYTFGSGTRLTVV.

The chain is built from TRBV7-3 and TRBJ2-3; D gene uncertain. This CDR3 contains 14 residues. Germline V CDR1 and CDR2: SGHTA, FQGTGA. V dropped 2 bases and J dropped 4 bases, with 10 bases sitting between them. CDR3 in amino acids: CASSLSPEADTQYF. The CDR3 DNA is TGTGCCAGCAGCTTATCCCCCGAGGCAGATACGCAGTATTTT.

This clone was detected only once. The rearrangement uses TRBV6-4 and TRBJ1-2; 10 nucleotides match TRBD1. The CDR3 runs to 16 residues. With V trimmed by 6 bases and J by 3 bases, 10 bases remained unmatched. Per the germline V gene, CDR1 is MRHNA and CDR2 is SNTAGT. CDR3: CASRDTGTGAYYGYTF. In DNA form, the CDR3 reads TGTGCCAGCAGGGATACCGGGACAGGGGCGTACTATGGCTACACCTTC.

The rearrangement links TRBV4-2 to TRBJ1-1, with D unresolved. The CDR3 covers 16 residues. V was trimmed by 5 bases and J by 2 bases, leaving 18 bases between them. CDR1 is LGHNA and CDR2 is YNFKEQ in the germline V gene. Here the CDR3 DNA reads TGTGCCAGCAGCAGAGAAGGAGGGAATTTCAACACTGAAGCTTTCTTT. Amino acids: CASSREGGNFNTEAFF.

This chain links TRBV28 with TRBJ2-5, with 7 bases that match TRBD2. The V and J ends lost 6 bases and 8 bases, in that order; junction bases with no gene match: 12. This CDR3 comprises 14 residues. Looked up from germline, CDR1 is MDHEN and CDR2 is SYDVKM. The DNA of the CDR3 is TGTGCCAGCAGCATACTGGAGGGAGGGAATACCCAGTACTTC. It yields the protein CASSILEGGNTQYF.

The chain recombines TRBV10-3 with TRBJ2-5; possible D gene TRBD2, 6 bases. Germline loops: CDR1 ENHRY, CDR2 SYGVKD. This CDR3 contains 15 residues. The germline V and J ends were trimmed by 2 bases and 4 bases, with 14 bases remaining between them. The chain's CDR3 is CAISERLDRPETQYF. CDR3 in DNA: TGTGCCATCAGTGAGAGACTAGATCGGCCAGAGACCCAGTACTTC.

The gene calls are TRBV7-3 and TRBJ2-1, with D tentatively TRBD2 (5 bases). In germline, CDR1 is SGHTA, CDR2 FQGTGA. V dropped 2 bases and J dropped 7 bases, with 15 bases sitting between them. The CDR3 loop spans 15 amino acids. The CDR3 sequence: CASSLSGGPGNEQFF. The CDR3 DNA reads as TGTGCCAGCAGCTTATCCGGAGGCCCGGGGAATGAGCAGTTCTTC.

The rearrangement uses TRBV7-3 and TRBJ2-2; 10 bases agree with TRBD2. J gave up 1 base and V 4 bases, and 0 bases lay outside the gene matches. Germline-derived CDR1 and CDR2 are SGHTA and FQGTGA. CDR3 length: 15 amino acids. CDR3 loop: CASSSSGGNTGELFF. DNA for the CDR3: TGTGCCAGCAGCTCTAGCGGGGGGAACACCGGGGAGCTGTTTTTT. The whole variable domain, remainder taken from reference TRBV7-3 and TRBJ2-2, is GAGVSQTPSNKVTEKGKYVELRCDPISGHTALYWYRQSLGQGPEFLIYFQGTGAADDSGLPNDRFFAVRPEGSVSTLKIQRTERGDSAVYLCASSSSGGNTGELFFGEGSRLTVL.

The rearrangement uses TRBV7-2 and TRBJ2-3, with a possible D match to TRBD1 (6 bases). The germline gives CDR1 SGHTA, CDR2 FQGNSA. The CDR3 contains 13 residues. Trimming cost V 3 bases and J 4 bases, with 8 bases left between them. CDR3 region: CASSFRGPDTQYF. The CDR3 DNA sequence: TGTGCCAGCAGCTTCAGGGGTCCAGATACGCAGTATTTT.

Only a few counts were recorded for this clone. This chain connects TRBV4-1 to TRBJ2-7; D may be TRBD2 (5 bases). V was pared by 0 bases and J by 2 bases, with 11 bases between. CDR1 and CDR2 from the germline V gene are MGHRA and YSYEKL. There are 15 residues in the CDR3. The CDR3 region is CASSQDPPGTYEQYF. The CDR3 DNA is TGCGCCAGCAGCCAAGATCCACCGGGGACCTACGAGCAGTACTTC.

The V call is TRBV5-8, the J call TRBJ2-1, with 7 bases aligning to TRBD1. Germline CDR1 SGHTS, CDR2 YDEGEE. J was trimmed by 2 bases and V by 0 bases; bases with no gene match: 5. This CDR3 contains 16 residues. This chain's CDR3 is CASSLDGTVAYNEQFF. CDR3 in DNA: TGTGCCAGCAGCTTGGACGGGACAGTAGCCTACAATGAGCAGTTCTTC.